The T cell receptor gamma chain described here comes from a study of Vδ1+ human thymocytes. The study's findings and limits: Thymic TRG and TRD repertoires appeared highly polyclonal. Thymic delta-chain repertoires held roughly 20% Vdelta2 sequences and few Vdelta3, despite high sort purity.

Sequences come from RNA converted to cDNA by reverse transcription. The CDR3 regions were amplified by multiplex PCR from V-gene primers to a constant-region primer. TCRdb used CATT to re-call clones from the multiplex PCR reads. The sample carries 36,000 or so gamma-chain clones, 20% to 25% recorded once. This clone appeared a few times. Its antigen remains unidentified. V dropped 2 bases and J dropped 0; count of bases not matched to a gene: 7. In germline, CDR1 is EGSNGY, CDR2 YDSYNSKV. This CDR3 spans 15 amino acids. The sequencing sample was made of Vdelta1+ gamma-delta thymocytes from the thymus. Subset here: FACS-sorted CD3+ TCRalphabeta- TCRVdelta1+ TCRVdelta2- thymocytes. The rearrangement links TRGV2 to TRGJ1 or TRGJ2. This TCR came from a girl younger than two who had congenital heart surgery. The CDR3 spells CATWDEDLNYYKKLF. In nucleotides, the CDR3 is TGTGCCACCTGGGACGAGGACTTGAATTATTATAAGAAACTCTTT.